Listed below are T cell receptor beta chains from one sample, sequenced in a study of brain metastases from non-small cell lung cancer. Assay used: immunoSEQ multiplex PCR; TCRdb lists only in-frame clones, some missing. The sample shows fewer than 5,000 clones, approximately 90% of them seen only once. Sequencing input: primary lung tumor tissue. The receptors shown here come from a donor at least 40 years old with non-small cell lung cancer. The CDR3 runs from the conserved cysteine through the conserved F or W. Each record gives: clone size, V gene, D gene, J gene, CDR3 protein, CDR3 DNA. A D gene is named only where the DNA matches it firmly. For some rows the clone size is stated as once, few or many, or as a class when expanded; others skip it.

clone_size: -; v_call: TRBV9; d_call: -; j_call: TRBJ1-3; cdr3_aa: CASSPGVGKGNTIYF; cdr3_nt: TGTGCCAGCAGCCCAGGGGTGGGGAAAGGAAACACCATATATTTT
clone_size: -; v_call: TRBV9; d_call: TRBD1; j_call: TRBJ2-3; cdr3_aa: CASSVAAGTGQDTQYF; cdr3_nt: TGTGCCAGCAGCGTAGCCGCCGGGACAGGGCAAGATACGCAGTATTTT
clone_size: -; v_call: TRBV18; d_call: -; j_call: TRBJ2-3; cdr3_aa: CASSSDSSDTQYF; cdr3_nt: TGTGCCAGCTCATCGGACAGTTCCGATACGCAGTATTTT
clone_size: -; v_call: TRBV5-1; d_call: -; j_call: TRBJ2-7; cdr3_aa: CASGPSGREQYF; cdr3_nt: TGCGCCAGCGGACCTTCAGGGCGCGAGCAGTACTTC
clone_size: -; v_call: TRBV7-6; d_call: -; j_call: TRBJ1-2; cdr3_aa: CASSLLGDYGYTF; cdr3_nt: TGTGCCAGCAGCTTATTGGGGGACTATGGCTACACCTTC
clone_size: -; v_call: TRBV7-3; d_call: TRBD2; j_call: TRBJ2-3; cdr3_aa: CASSSTSGGIHTQYF; cdr3_nt: TGTGCCAGCAGCTCGACTAGCGGGGGGATCCATACGCAGTATTTT
clone_size: -; v_call: TRBV7-2; d_call: TRBD1; j_call: TRBJ1-2; cdr3_aa: CASTQRGTGNYGYTF; cdr3_nt: TGTGCCAGCACCCAAAGGGGGACAGGAAACTATGGCTACACCTTC
clone_size: -; v_call: TRBV18; d_call: -; j_call: TRBJ1-1; cdr3_aa: CASLEGRDTEAFF; cdr3_nt: TGTGCCAGCTTAGAGGGTCGGGACACTGAAGCTTTCTTT
clone_size: -; v_call: TRBV2; d_call: -; j_call: TRBJ2-1; cdr3_aa: CASRAEEDYNEQFF; cdr3_nt: TGTGCCAGCAGGGCGGAGGAGGACTACAATGAGCAGTTCTTC
clone_size: -; v_call: TRBV3-1/TRBV3-2; d_call: TRBD1; j_call: TRBJ1-2; cdr3_aa: CASSPGQGSGYTF; cdr3_nt: TGTGCCAGCAGCCCCGGACAGGGAAGCGGCTACACCTTC
clone_size: -; v_call: TRBV19; d_call: TRBD2; j_call: TRBJ2-5; cdr3_aa: CASSISSGSQETQYF; cdr3_nt: TGTGCCAGTAGTATTTCTAGCGGGAGCCAAGAAACCCAGTACTTC
clone_size: few; v_call: TRBV2; d_call: TRBD1; j_call: TRBJ1-1; cdr3_aa: CASSKTGPGTEAFF; cdr3_nt: TGTGCCAGCAGCAAGACAGGGCCTGGGACTGAAGCTTTCTTT
clone_size: -; v_call: TRBV4-3; d_call: TRBD1; j_call: TRBJ1-1; cdr3_aa: CASSQGQILNTEAFF; cdr3_nt: TGCGCCAGCAGCCAGGGACAGATACTGAACACTGAAGCTTTCTTT
clone_size: -; v_call: TRBV11-1; d_call: -; j_call: TRBJ2-2; cdr3_aa: CASSLKGPELFF; cdr3_nt: TGTGCCAGCAGCTTAAAAGGGCCGGAGCTGTTTTTT
clone_size: -; v_call: TRBV18; d_call: -; j_call: TRBJ2-3; cdr3_aa: CASSPVGPGSTDTQYF; cdr3_nt: TGTGCCAGCTCACCCGTCGGACCAGGGAGTACAGATACGCAGTATTTT
clone_size: -; v_call: TRBV19; d_call: -; j_call: TRBJ2-2; cdr3_aa: CASSIKEGGNTGELFF; cdr3_nt: TGTGCCAGTAGTATTAAGGAGGGGGGGAACACCGGGGAGCTGTTTTTT
clone_size: -; v_call: TRBV30; d_call: TRBD1; j_call: TRBJ1-2; cdr3_aa: CASSRGLGYGYTF; cdr3_nt: TGTGCCTCTTCGAGGGGGCTTGGGTATGGCTACACCTTT
clone_size: -; v_call: TRBV7-3; d_call: TRBD1; j_call: TRBJ2-6; cdr3_aa: CASSLTTRWTGTPSGANVLTF; cdr3_nt: TGTGCCAGCAGCTTAACGACTCGGTGGACAGGAACCCCCTCTGGGGCCAACGTCCTGACTTTC
clone_size: once; v_call: TRBV5-8; d_call: -; j_call: TRBJ1-4; cdr3_aa: CASSSRRASVGEKLFF; cdr3_nt: TGTGCCAGCAGCTCGCGCCGCGCGTCGGTTGGTGAAAAACTGTTTTTT
clone_size: once; v_call: TRBV3-1/TRBV3-2; d_call: -; j_call: TRBJ2-5; cdr3_aa: CASSPGPKETQYF; cdr3_nt: TGTGCCAGCAGCCCGGGGCCAAAAGAGACCCAGTACTTC
clone_size: -; v_call: TRBV9; d_call: -; j_call: TRBJ2-1; cdr3_aa: CASSVDSSYNEQFF; cdr3_nt: TGTGCCAGCAGCGTCGATAGCTCCTACAATGAGCAGTTCTTC
clone_size: once; v_call: TRBV6-6; d_call: TRBD1; j_call: TRBJ1-5; cdr3_aa: CASSSPRGSNQPQHF; cdr3_nt: TGTGCCAGCAGTTCCCCCAGGGGGAGCAATCAGCCCCAGCATTTT
clone_size: -; v_call: TRBV5-6; d_call: -; j_call: TRBJ2-7; cdr3_aa: CASSPRDFYEQYF; cdr3_nt: TGTGCCAGCAGCCCTCGGGACTTCTACGAGCAGTACTTC
clone_size: -; v_call: TRBV9; d_call: -; j_call: TRBJ1-3; cdr3_aa: CASSGRGANSGNTIYF; cdr3_nt: TGTGCCAGCAGCGGCAGGGGAGCAAACTCTGGAAACACCATATATTTT
clone_size: -; v_call: TRBV14; d_call: TRBD2; j_call: TRBJ2-5; cdr3_aa: CASSRGLAETQYF; cdr3_nt: TGTGCCAGCAGTCGCGGACTAGCGGAGACCCAGTACTTC
clone_size: -; v_call: TRBV14; d_call: TRBD1; j_call: TRBJ2-7; cdr3_aa: CASSRRGPFYEQYF; cdr3_nt: TGTGCCAGCAGCCGTAGGGGGCCTTTCTACGAGCAGTACTTC
clone_size: -; v_call: TRBV5-4; d_call: -; j_call: TRBJ1-1; cdr3_aa: CASSLVGNMNTEAFF; cdr3_nt: TGTGCCAGCAGCTTGGTTGGAAATATGAACACTGAAGCTTTCTTT
clone_size: -; v_call: TRBV7-9; d_call: -; j_call: TRBJ1-1; cdr3_aa: CASTWGGGNTEAFF; cdr3_nt: TGTGCCAGCACCTGGGGAGGAGGCAACACTGAAGCTTTCTTT
clone_size: -; v_call: TRBV4-2; d_call: -; j_call: TRBJ1-3; cdr3_aa: CASSQLDPNSGNTIYF; cdr3_nt: TGTGCCAGCAGCCAACTCGACCCCAACTCTGGAAACACCATATATTTT
clone_size: -; v_call: TRBV19; d_call: -; j_call: TRBJ1-1; cdr3_aa: CASSPGTRKPNTEAFF; cdr3_nt: TGTGCCAGTAGTCCCGGGACAAGGAAACCGAACACTGAAGCTTTCTTT
clone_size: -; v_call: TRBV6-2/TRBV6-3; d_call: -; j_call: TRBJ2-2; cdr3_aa: CTSSPTRNTEKLFF; cdr3_nt: TGTACCAGCAGTCCCACAAGGAACACCGAGAAACTGTTTTTT
clone_size: -; v_call: TRBV6-4; d_call: TRBD1; j_call: TRBJ1-5; cdr3_aa: CASITGVKQPQHF; cdr3_nt: TGTGCCAGTATTACAGGGGTTAAGCAGCCCCAGCATTTT
clone_size: -; v_call: TRBV11-2; d_call: -; j_call: TRBJ1-1; cdr3_aa: CASSLAGENTEAFF; cdr3_nt: TGTGCCAGCAGCTTAGCAGGGGAGAACACTGAAGCTTTCTTT
clone_size: once; v_call: TRBV30; d_call: -; j_call: TRBJ2-1; cdr3_aa: CAWSGEFNNEQFF; cdr3_nt: TGTGCCTGGAGTGGGGAATTTAACAATGAGCAGTTCTTC
clone_size: -; v_call: TRBV10-2; d_call: -; j_call: TRBJ1-2; cdr3_aa: CASSPQGDYGYTF; cdr3_nt: TGCGCCAGCAGCCCACAGGGTGACTATGGCTACACCTTC
clone_size: -; v_call: TRBV28; d_call: -; j_call: TRBJ1-2; cdr3_aa: CVSTARFYGYTF; cdr3_nt: TGTGTCAGCACCGCAAGATTCTATGGCTACACCTTC
clone_size: -; v_call: TRBV18; d_call: TRBD2; j_call: TRBJ2-7; cdr3_aa: CASSTTSVLTYEQYF; cdr3_nt: TGTGCCAGCTCAACGACTAGCGTATTGACCTACGAGCAGTACTTC
clone_size: -; v_call: TRBV6-6; d_call: -; j_call: TRBJ2-7; cdr3_aa: CASSRQEAYEQYF; cdr3_nt: TGTGCCAGCAGCCGGCAGGAGGCCTACGAGCAGTACTTC
clone_size: -; v_call: TRBV11-3; d_call: -; j_call: TRBJ1-6; cdr3_aa: CASSFAFMVGNSPLHF; cdr3_nt: TGTGCCAGCAGCTTCGCCTTTATGGTTGGGAATTCACCCCTCCACTTT
clone_size: few; v_call: TRBV7-8; d_call: TRBD1; j_call: TRBJ1-1; cdr3_aa: CASSPQGAWDTEAFF; cdr3_nt: TGTGCCAGCAGCCCGCAGGGGGCCTGGGACACTGAAGCTTTCTTT
clone_size: once; v_call: TRBV2; d_call: -; j_call: TRBJ2-7; cdr3_aa: CASRITGIYEQYF; cdr3_nt: TGTGCCAGCAGGATAACCGGGATCTACGAGCAGTACTTC
clone_size: -; v_call: TRBV5-4; d_call: -; j_call: TRBJ2-3; cdr3_aa: CASSLEAGHTQYF; cdr3_nt: TGTGCCAGCAGCTTGGAAGCGGGTCATACGCAGTATTTT
clone_size: -; v_call: TRBV24-1; d_call: TRBD1; j_call: TRBJ2-3; cdr3_aa: CATSDPLGDRETTDTQYF; cdr3_nt: TGTGCCACCAGTGATCCCTTAGGGGACAGGGAGACGACAGATACGCAGTATTTT
clone_size: -; v_call: TRBV4-3; d_call: -; j_call: TRBJ2-2; cdr3_aa: CASSQDRASRPTGELFF; cdr3_nt: TGCGCCAGCAGCCAAGATCGGGCATCTCGGCCTACCGGGGAGCTGTTTTTT
clone_size: once; v_call: TRBV18; d_call: -; j_call: TRBJ2-1; cdr3_aa: CASSILGDKQFF; cdr3_nt: TGTGCCAGCTCAATCCTCGGCGATAAGCAGTTCTTC
clone_size: -; v_call: TRBV9; d_call: -; j_call: TRBJ2-6; cdr3_aa: CASSVGGFFGANVLTF; cdr3_nt: TGTGCCAGCAGCGTAGGAGGATTTTTTGGGGCCAACGTCCTGACTTTC
clone_size: -; v_call: TRBV6-1; d_call: -; j_call: TRBJ1-3; cdr3_aa: CASSEKGDLDTIYF; cdr3_nt: TGTGCCAGCAGTGAAAAGGGGGACCTAGACACCATATATTTT
clone_size: -; v_call: TRBV6-5; d_call: -; j_call: TRBJ2-7; cdr3_aa: CASRQGHEQYF; cdr3_nt: TGTGCCAGCAGACAGGGCCACGAGCAGTACTTC
clone_size: -; v_call: TRBV4-3; d_call: -; j_call: TRBJ2-7; cdr3_aa: CASSPSAGAGDEQYF; cdr3_nt: TGCGCCAGCAGCCCGAGTGCGGGGGCAGGAGACGAGCAGTACTTC
clone_size: -; v_call: TRBV5-5; d_call: -; j_call: TRBJ2-5; cdr3_aa: CASSLWETQYF; cdr3_nt: TGTGCCAGCAGCTTGTGGGAGACCCAGTACTTC
clone_size: -; v_call: TRBV6-1; d_call: -; j_call: TRBJ2-2; cdr3_aa: CASSAQGGANTGELFF; cdr3_nt: TGTGCCAGCAGTGCCCAGGGGGGCGCAAACACCGGAGAGCTGTTTTTT
clone_size: -; v_call: TRBV18; d_call: -; j_call: TRBJ1-1; cdr3_aa: CASSPRADAGPEAFF; cdr3_nt: TGTGCCAGCTCACCACGGGCAGACGCGGGCCCTGAAGCTTTCTTT
clone_size: -; v_call: TRBV4-2; d_call: -; j_call: TRBJ1-1; cdr3_aa: CASRLNPGVGTEAFF; cdr3_nt: TGTGCCAGCAGGCTCAACCCAGGGGTGGGCACTGAAGCTTTCTTT
clone_size: -; v_call: TRBV7-2; d_call: TRBD1; j_call: TRBJ2-5; cdr3_aa: CASSWGDRGLRETQYF; cdr3_nt: TGTGCCAGCAGCTGGGGGGACAGGGGGCTTCGGGAGACCCAGTACTTC
clone_size: -; v_call: TRBV25-1; d_call: -; j_call: TRBJ1-2; cdr3_aa: CASSDSLRGFRGYTF; cdr3_nt: TGTGCCAGCAGTGACAGCCTTCGGGGATTCCGGGGCTACACCTTC
clone_size: -; v_call: TRBV10-3; d_call: TRBD1; j_call: TRBJ1-1; cdr3_aa: CAISRQGALNTEAFF; cdr3_nt: TGTGCCATCAGTAGACAGGGGGCTCTGAACACTGAAGCTTTCTTT
clone_size: -; v_call: TRBV19; d_call: -; j_call: TRBJ1-5; cdr3_aa: CASSIRGVGYSNQPQHF; cdr3_nt: TGTGCCAGTAGTATACGAGGAGTGGGTTATAGCAATCAGCCCCAGCATTTT